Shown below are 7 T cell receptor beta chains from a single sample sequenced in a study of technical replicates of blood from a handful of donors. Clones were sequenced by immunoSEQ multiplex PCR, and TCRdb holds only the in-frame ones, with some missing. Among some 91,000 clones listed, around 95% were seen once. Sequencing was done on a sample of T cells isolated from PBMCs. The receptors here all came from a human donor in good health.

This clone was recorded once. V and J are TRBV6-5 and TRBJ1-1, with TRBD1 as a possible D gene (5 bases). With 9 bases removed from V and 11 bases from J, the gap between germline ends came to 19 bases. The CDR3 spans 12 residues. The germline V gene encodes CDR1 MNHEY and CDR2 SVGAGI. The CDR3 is CASQRRGEGAFF. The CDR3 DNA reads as TGTGCCAGTCAACGCCGGGGGGAGGGGGCTTTCTTT.

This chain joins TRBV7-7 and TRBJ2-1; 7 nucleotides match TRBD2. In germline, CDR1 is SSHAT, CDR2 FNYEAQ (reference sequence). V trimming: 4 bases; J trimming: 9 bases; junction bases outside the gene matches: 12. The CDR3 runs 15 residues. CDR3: CASSSTSEGYSEQFF. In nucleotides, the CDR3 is TGTGCCAGCAGCTCAACTAGCGAAGGTTATTCTGAGCAGTTCTTC. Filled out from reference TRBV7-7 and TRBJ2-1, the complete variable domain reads GAGVSQSPRYKVTKRGQDVTLRCDPISSHATLYWYQQALGQGPEFLTYFNYEAQPDKSGLPSDRFSAERPEGSISTLTIQRTEQRDSAMYRCASSSTSEGYSEQFFGPGTRLTVL.

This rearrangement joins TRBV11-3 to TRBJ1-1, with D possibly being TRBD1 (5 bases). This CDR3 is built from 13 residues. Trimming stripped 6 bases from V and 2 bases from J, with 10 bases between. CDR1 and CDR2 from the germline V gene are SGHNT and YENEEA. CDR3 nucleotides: TGTGCCAGCAGTTATCAGGGAAACACTGAAGCTTTCTTT. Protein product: CASSYQGNTEAFF.

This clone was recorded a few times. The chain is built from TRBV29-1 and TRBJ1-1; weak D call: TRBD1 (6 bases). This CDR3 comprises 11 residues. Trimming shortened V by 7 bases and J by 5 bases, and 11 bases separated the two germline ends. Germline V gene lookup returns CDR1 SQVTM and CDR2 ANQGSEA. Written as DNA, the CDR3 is TGCAGCGGGAGAGGGGGAACTGAAGCTTTCTTT. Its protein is CSGRGGTEAFF.

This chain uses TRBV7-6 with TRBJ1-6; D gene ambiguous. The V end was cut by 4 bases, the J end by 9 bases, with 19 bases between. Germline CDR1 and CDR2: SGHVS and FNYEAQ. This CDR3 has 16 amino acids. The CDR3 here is CASSWYGVGPSSPLHF. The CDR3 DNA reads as TGTGCCAGCAGCTGGTACGGGGTGGGCCCCAGTTCACCCCTCCACTTT.

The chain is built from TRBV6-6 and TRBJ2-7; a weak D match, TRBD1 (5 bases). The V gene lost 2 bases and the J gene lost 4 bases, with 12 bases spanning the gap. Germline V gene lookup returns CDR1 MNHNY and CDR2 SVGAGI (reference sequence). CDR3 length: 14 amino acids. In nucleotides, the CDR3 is TGTGCCAGCAGTTACAGGGGAATTGTTTACGAGCAGTACTTC. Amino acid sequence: CASSYRGIVYEQYF.

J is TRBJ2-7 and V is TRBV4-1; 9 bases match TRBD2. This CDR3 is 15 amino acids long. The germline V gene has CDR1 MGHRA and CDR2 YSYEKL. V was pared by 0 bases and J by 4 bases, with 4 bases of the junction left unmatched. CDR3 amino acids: CASSQDDSGSYEQYF. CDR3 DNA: TGCGCCAGCAGCCAAGACGATAGCGGGAGTTACGAGCAGTACTTC.